The TCR beta chain under discussion was sequenced for a study of T cells in Graves' hyperthyroidism and ophthalmopathy. The wider study: Pretreatment peripheral blood was obtained at initial diagnosis.

Cells are PBMCs isolated from 9 to 10 ml of fresh blood. Ten or more counts support this clonotype. It was RNA transcripts that yielded the amplified TCR beta CDR3 regions. TCR CDR3 underwent first-round RT-PCR with the HTBI primer set. TCRdb called the multiplex PCR reads again in MiXCR, with one record for every CDR3 protein. The table lists about 400,000 distinct CDR3 sequences, around 15% of them singletons. The sequencing sample was made of blood. This TCR was recovered from a man between 45 and 60 years old with Graves' ophthalmopathy.

The DNA of the CDR3 is TGTGCCAGCAGTTTATCACAGGGATACAATCAGCCCCAGCATTTT. This gives the protein CASSLSQGYNQPQHF. The chain uses TRBV12-3 or TRBV12-4 and TRBJ1-5, with D perhaps TRBD1 (6 bases). The CDR3 extends over 15 amino acids. V shed 2 bases and J shed 3 bases, with 11 bases lying between them.